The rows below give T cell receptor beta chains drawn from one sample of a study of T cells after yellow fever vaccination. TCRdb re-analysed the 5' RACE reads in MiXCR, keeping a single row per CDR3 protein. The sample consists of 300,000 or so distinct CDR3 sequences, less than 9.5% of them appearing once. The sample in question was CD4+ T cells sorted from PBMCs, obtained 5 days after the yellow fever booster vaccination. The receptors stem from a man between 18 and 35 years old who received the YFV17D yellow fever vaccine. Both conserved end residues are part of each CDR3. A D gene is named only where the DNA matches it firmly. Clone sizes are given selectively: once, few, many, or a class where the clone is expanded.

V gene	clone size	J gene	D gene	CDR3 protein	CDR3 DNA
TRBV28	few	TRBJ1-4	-	CASSLSVTGKLFF	TGTGCCAGCAGTTTAAGTGTCACGGGAAAACTGTTTTTT
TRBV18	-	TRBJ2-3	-	CASSPPRGGPSGDTQYF	TGTGCCAGCTCACCACCGAGGGGGGGGCCCTCCGGAGATACGCAGTATTTT
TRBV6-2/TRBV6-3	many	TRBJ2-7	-	CASSQFYEQYF	TGTGCCAGCAGTCAATTCTACGAGCAGTACTTC
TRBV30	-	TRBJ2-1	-	CAWSVGNDEQFF	TGTGCCTGGAGTGTCGGGAATGATGAGCAGTTCTTC
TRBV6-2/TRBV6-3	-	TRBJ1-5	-	CASSSRPGPQYSPQHF	TGTGCCAGCAGTTCACGGCCGGGACCTCAATATTCGCCCCAGCATTTT
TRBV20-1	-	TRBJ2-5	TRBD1	CSAPRRTGTETQYF	TGCAGTGCTCCGAGAAGGACAGGGACGGAGACCCAGTACTTC
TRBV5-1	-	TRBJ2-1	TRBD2	CASSLGLAEQFF	TGCGCCAGCAGCTTGGGACTAGCTGAGCAGTTCTTC
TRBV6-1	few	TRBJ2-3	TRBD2	CASSKDGRGADTQYF	TGTGCCAGCAGTAAAGACGGCCGGGGGGCAGATACGCAGTATTTT
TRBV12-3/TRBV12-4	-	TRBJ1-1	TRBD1	CASSLGRGGTEAFF	TGTGCCAGCAGTTTAGGCAGGGGGGGCACTGAAGCTTTCTTT
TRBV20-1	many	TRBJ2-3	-	CSAREGPRADTQYF	TGCAGTGCTAGGGAAGGGCCTCGGGCAGATACGCAGTATTTT
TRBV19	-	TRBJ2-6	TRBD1	CASSRQGAIGANVLTF	TGTGCCAGTAGTCGACAGGGGGCGATTGGGGCCAACGTCCTGACTTTC
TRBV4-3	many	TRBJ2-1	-	CASSQVANEQFF	TGCGCCAGCAGCCAAGTTGCCAATGAGCAGTTCTTC
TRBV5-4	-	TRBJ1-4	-	CASGNPGQSEKLFF	TGTGCCAGCGGGAACCCGGGACAATCAGAAAAACTGTTTTTT
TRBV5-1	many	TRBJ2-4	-	CASSLGSSGIDIQYF	TGCGCCAGCAGCTTGGGGTCCTCGGGAATTGACATTCAGTACTTC
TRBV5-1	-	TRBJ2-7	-	CASSSLGGTGSYEQYF	TGCGCCAGCAGCTCCCTGGGCGGGACCGGCTCCTACGAGCAGTACTTC
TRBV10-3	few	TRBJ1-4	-	CAISQGSEKLFF	TGTGCCATCAGCCAGGGGAGCGAAAAACTGTTTTTT
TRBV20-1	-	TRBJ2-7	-	CSARVRHSYYEQYF	TGCAGTGCTAGAGTCCGTCACTCCTACTACGAGCAGTACTTC
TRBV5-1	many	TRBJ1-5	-	CASSYVLSVPPRRPQHF	TGCGCCAGCAGCTACGTTCTGTCCGTCCCTCCTAGACGGCCCCAGCATTTT
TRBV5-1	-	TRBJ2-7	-	CASSWGPGLYEQYF	TGCGCCAGCAGCTGGGGTCCAGGCCTGTACGAGCAGTACTTC
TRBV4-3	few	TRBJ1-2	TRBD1	CASSQEQGRGYGYTF	TGCGCCAGCAGCCAAGAACAGGGGCGCGGCTATGGCTACACCTTC
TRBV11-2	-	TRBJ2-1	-	CASSLEAGAEQFF	TGTGCCAGCAGCTTAGAGGCAGGCGCTGAGCAGTTCTTC
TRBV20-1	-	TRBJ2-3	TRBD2	CSARGLSGDTDTQYF	TGCAGTGCTAGAGGTCTGAGCGGGGACACAGATACGCAGTATTTT
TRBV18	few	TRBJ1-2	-	CASSPREGYTF	TGTGCCAGCTCTCCCCGGGAGGGCTACACCTTC
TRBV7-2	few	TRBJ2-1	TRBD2	CASSLVPSGGRYYNEQFF	TGTGCCAGCAGCTTAGTTCCTAGCGGGGGAAGGTATTACAATGAGCAGTTCTTC
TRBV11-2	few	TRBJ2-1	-	CASSLDRASYNEQFF	TGTGCCAGCAGCTTAGACAGGGCCTCCTACAATGAGCAGTTCTTC
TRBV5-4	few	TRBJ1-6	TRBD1	CASRPGGQGNSPLHF	TGTGCCAGCAGACCGGGGGGACAGGGAAATTCACCCCTCCACTTT
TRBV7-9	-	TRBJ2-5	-	CASRLQGLPETQYF	TGTGCCAGCAGGTTACAGGGTTTACCGGAGACCCAGTACTTC
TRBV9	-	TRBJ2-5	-	CASSVGEDPQYQETQYF	TGTGCCAGCAGCGTAGGAGAAGATCCCCAGTACCAAGAGACCCAGTACTTC